Listed below are T cell receptor beta chains from one sample, sequenced in a study of spatial heterogeneity in lung cancer. TCRdb reprocessed the 5' RACE reads with MiXCR, giving one entry per CDR3 protein. The data show around 19,000 distinct CDR3 sequences, about a sixth seen once. The sequences come from lung tumor tissue, collected at surgery. The receptors originated from a female donor with early-stage non-small cell lung cancer. CDR3s include the opening cysteine and the closing phenylalanine or tryptophan. The order of the fields is J gene, D gene, CDR3 length, clone size, V gene, CDR3 DNA, CDR3 protein. The D gene is left open where the match is weak. Clone size is stated in some rows and not others, as once, few, many or a class when expanded.

TRBJ2-2	TRBD2	14	many	TRBV4-3	TGCGCCAGCAGCGTTCGCGCGGGAGGGGGGGAGCTGTTTTTT	CASSVRAGGGELFF
TRBJ2-5	NA	16	many	TRBV29-1	TGCAGCGTTGAAGACCCCGAGAGGGAGCGATACGAGACCCAGTACTTC	CSVEDPERERYETQYF
TRBJ2-2	NA	12	many	TRBV5-4	TGTGCCAGCAGCTCGAACACCGGGGAGCTGTTTTTT	CASSSNTGELFF
TRBJ2-1	NA	12	few	TRBV12-3/TRBV12-4	TGTGCCAGCAGTTTGGACAGCAGTGAGCAGTTCTTC	CASSLDSSEQFF
TRBJ2-3	NA	13	few	TRBV7-3	TGTGCCAGCAGCCCCTCCGAGGGAGATACGCAGTATTTT	CASSPSEGDTQYF
TRBJ2-2	NA	16	NA	TRBV6-6	TGTGCCAGCAGTTACTCGTGGAGAATGGACACCGGGGAGCTGTTTTTT	CASSYSWRMDTGELFF
TRBJ2-7	NA	13	many	TRBV5-1	TGCGCCAGCAGAATCGGGGCCTCCTACGAGCAGTACTTC	CASRIGASYEQYF
TRBJ2-3	TRBD2	17	NA	TRBV7-2	TGTGCCAGCAGCTTGGGGGTAGCGGGAGGAGTTACAGATACGCCGTATTTT	CASSLGVAGGVTDTPYF
TRBJ2-7	NA	14	many	TRBV20-1	TGCAGTGCTACAACGCTAGGCGGAAGCTACGAGCAGTACTTC	CSATTLGGSYEQYF
TRBJ2-1	TRBD2	16	NA	TRBV27	TGTGCCAGCAGTTCCTTTCTAGCGGGAGGAAGTATTGAGCAGTTCTTC	CASSSFLAGGSIEQFF
TRBJ2-1	NA	15	few	TRBV3-1	TGTGCCAGCAGCCAGGGACCTGGCTCCTACAATGAGCAGTTCTTC	CASSQGPGSYNEQFF
TRBJ2-1	NA	16	NA	TRBV5-4	TGTGCCAGCAGCTTGGCGGGACACCCTACCAGTAATGAGCAGTTCTTC	CASSLAGHPTSNEQFF
TRBJ2-1	NA	11	NA	TRBV27	TGCCACGGGAGAGAATACAATGAGCAGTTCTTC	CHGREYNEQFF
TRBJ1-3	NA	13	medium-sized	TRBV20-1	TGCAGTGCCCCTTCAGAAGGGACGGACACCATATATTTT	CSAPSEGTDTIYF
TRBJ1-1	TRBD1	14	few	TRBV27	TGTGCCAGCAGTCCCCAGGGGGCGAGGGGTGAAGCTTTCTTT	CASSPQGARGEAFF
TRBJ2-3	TRBD1	16	many	TRBV7-3	TGTGCCAGCAGCCGGGGGACAGGGGGAACCACAGATACGCAGTATTTT	CASSRGTGGTTDTQYF
TRBJ2-2	TRBD2	15	many	TRBV2	TGTGCCAGCAGCGCTAGCGGGAGCTTCCCCGGGGAGCTGTTTTTT	CASSASGSFPGELFF
TRBJ2-5	TRBD2	16	NA	TRBV28	TGTGCCAGCAGTTCCAGTGGACGGGGGGGATCAGAGACCCAGTACTTC	CASSSSGRGGSETQYF
TRBJ2-7	TRBD2	16	many	TRBV9	TGTGCCAGCAGCGTAGGTGGTAGCGGGATATCCTACGAGCAGTACTTC	CASSVGGSGISYEQYF
TRBJ2-7	TRBD2	15	few	TRBV20-1	TGCAGTGCTAGAGATAGAGCGGGGGTCCTCTACGAGCAGTACTTC	CSARDRAGVLYEQYF
TRBJ2-3	TRBD1	16	many	TRBV10-1	TGCGCCAGCAGTGGGGAGACAGGGACCCCCACAGATACGCAGTATTTT	CASSGETGTPTDTQYF
TRBJ2-3	NA	15	few	TRBV5-1	TGCGCCAGCAGCTTAACTGGCCGCCTCACAGATACGCAGTATTTT	CASSLTGRLTDTQYF
TRBJ2-3	TRBD2	16	many	TRBV6-4	TGTGCCAGCATGGGGACCGGGCGGGAGGGCTGGGATACGCAGTATTTT	CASMGTGREGWDTQYF
TRBJ2-7	NA	14	NA	TRBV20-1	TGCAGTGCTAGGGGACGGGGGCGAACCTACGAGCAGTACTTC	CSARGRGRTYEQYF
TRBJ2-5	NA	14	few	TRBV10-3	TGTGCCATCAGTGACCTACAGGGTCAAGAGACCCAGTACTTC	CAISDLQGQETQYF
TRBJ1-1	NA	11	many	TRBV13	TGTGCCAGCAGCGCCGACCTAGAAGCTTTCTTT	CASSADLEAFF
TRBJ2-1	TRBD2	14	many	TRBV20-1	TGCAGTGCTAGTTTGGTAGCGGGAGGATGGGAGCAGTTCTTC	CSASLVAGGWEQFF
TRBJ2-1	TRBD1	14	many	TRBV4-1	TGCGCCAGCAGCCAAGGGACAGGGGTCAATGAGCAGTTCTTC	CASSQGTGVNEQFF
TRBJ2-7	NA	15	many	TRBV18	TGTGCCAGCTCACCGGACGGGACTGCGCTCTACGAGCAGTACTTC	CASSPDGTALYEQYF
TRBJ2-1	TRBD1	15	NA	TRBV19	TGTGCCAGTAAACGTTCACAGGGGGGAATCGGTGAGCAGTTCTTC	CASKRSQGGIGEQFF
TRBJ2-3	TRBD2	16	few	TRBV28	TGTGCCAGCAGTTTATGGGTAGCGGGATCCACAGATACGCAGTATTTT	CASSLWVAGSTDTQYF
TRBJ2-3	TRBD2	16	NA	TRBV6-1	TGTGCCAGCAGTCAAGGAGCGGGAGCCCGCACAGATACGCAGTATTTT	CASSQGAGARTDTQYF
TRBJ2-1	TRBD2	13	medium-sized	TRBV2	TGTGCCAGTCGGGGACTAGCGCCTCACGAGCAGTTCTTC	CASRGLAPHEQFF
TRBJ2-5	TRBD2	15	NA	TRBV7-2	TGTGCCAGCAGCTTATCGAGCGGGAGCCAAGAGACCCAGTACTTC	CASSLSSGSQETQYF
TRBJ1-1	NA	14	many	TRBV6-2/TRBV6-3	TGTGCCAGCCATTCACTAGGACAGAACACTGAAGCTTTCTTT	CASHSLGQNTEAFF
TRBJ2-3	NA	14	medium-sized	TRBV3-1	TGTGCCAGCAGCCAAGCGGGGGACCCAGATACGCAGTATTTT	CASSQAGDPDTQYF